These T cell receptor beta chains were read from a single sample in a study of neoadjuvant anti-PD-1 for oral cavity cancer. Data came from immunoSEQ multiplex PCR; TCRdb stores just in-frame clones and leaves some out. The table lists several thousand clones, about 78% of them singletons. Here the sequenced sample was PBMCs, taken before nivolumab (anti-PD-1) treatment. The receptors come from a person aged 35-79 years with oral cavity squamous cell carcinoma. Both conserved end residues are part of each CDR3. D genes are given only for firm matches.

TRBJ2-2 | TRBD1 | TRBV9 | TGTGCCAGCAGCGAAACAGGGGGCATCACCGGGGAGCTGTTTTTT | CASSETGGITGELFF
TRBJ2-2 | TRBD1 | TRBV5-1 | TGCGCCAGCAGCCCGGGACAGGGATCGAACACCGGGGAGCTGTTTTTT | CASSPGQGSNTGELFF
TRBJ2-2 | . | TRBV27 | TGTGCCAGCAGTTTATACAGTCCCGGCGGGGAGCTGTTTTTT | CASSLYSPGGELFF
TRBJ2-7 | . | TRBV7-9 | TGTGCCAGCAGCCCACCGGGGCCAAAGACCTACGAGCAGTACTTC | CASSPPGPKTYEQYF
TRBJ1-2 | TRBD1 | TRBV19 | TGTGCCAGTAGACCCGGACAGGGTGCTGGCTACACCTTC | CASRPGQGAGYTF
TRBJ1-1 | . | TRBV6-6 | TGTGCCAGCAGTCCAGGGTTGTGGGCTTTCTTT | CASSPGLWAFF
TRBJ1-2 | TRBD1 | TRBV19 | TGTGCCAGTAGTAGGAACCGGGACAGTATAAACTATGGCTACACCTTC | CASSRNRDSINYGYTF
TRBJ2-5 | . | TRBV9 | TGTGCCAGCAGCGTAGGGGCTAGCAATAAAGAGACCCAGTACTTC | CASSVGASNKETQYF
TRBJ2-3 | . | TRBV28 | TGTGCCAGCAGTCTAGCGATGGACAGACCCACAGATACGCAGTATTTT | CASSLAMDRPTDTQYF
TRBJ2-3 | . | TRBV10-3 | TGTGCCATCAGTGAACAGGGTAGGGCAGATACGCAGTATTTT | CAISEQGRADTQYF